A single count supports the clone carrying this TCR beta chain. As processed by the authors: Estimates of nucleated cell counts were drawn from the amplification of reference gene primers. Data came from immunoSEQ multiplex PCR; TCRdb stores just in-frame clones and leaves some out. The D gene and trimming were derived from the DNA, and the V and J assignments and clone size from that table. The repertoire holds about 220,000 clones, with more than 75% as singletons. The data are from a study of blood T cell repertoires in COVID-19. Turning to the study itself: Whether acute or convalescent, the COVID-19 samples came from the United States, Italy and Spain.

Germline V gene data show CDR1 as SQVTM and CDR2 as ANQGSEA. CDR3 length: 12 amino acids. The junction had 3 bases not matched to a gene; V was cut back by 6 bases and J by 3 bases. The specimen sequenced was peripheral blood. This TCR derives from a woman aged 70-85 years with COVID-19, enrolled during active disease. The V gene is TRBV29-1, the J gene TRBJ2-7; 9 bases fit TRBD1. This CDR3 is CSVRTGDYEQYF. The CDR3 DNA sequence: TGCAGCGTCAGGACAGGGGACTACGAGCAGTACTTC.